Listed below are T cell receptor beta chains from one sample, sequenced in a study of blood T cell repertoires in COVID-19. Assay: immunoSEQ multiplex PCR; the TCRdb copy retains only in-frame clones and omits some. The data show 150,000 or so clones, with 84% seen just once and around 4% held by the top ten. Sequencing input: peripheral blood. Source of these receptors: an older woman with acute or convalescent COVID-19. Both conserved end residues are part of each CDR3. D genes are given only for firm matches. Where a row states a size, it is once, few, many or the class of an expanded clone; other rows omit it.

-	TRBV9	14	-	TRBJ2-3	CASSVGSPRDTQYF	TGTGCCAGCAGCGTCGGTTCGCCTCGGGATACGCAGTATTTT
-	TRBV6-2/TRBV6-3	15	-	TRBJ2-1	CASSYQGGLLDEQFF	TGTGCCAGCAGTTATCAAGGCGGGCTTCTGGATGAGCAGTTCTTC
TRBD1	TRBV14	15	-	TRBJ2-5	CASSQVGVTGAIQYF	TGTGCCAGCAGCCAAGTTGGCGTTACAGGGGCTATACAGTACTTC
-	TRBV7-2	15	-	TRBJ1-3	CASSLVAGSGNTIYF	TGTGCCAGCAGCTTAGTTGCGGGTTCTGGAAACACCATATATTTT
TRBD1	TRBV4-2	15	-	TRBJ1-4	CASSQSTGNNEKLFF	TGTGCCAGCAGCCAATCGACAGGGAATAATGAAAAACTGTTTTTT
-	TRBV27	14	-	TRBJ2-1	CASSLYKGQNEQFF	TGTGCCAGCAGTTTATATAAGGGGCAAAATGAGCAGTTCTTC
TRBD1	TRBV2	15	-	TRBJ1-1	CASSERQGGWTEAFF	TGTGCCAGCAGCGAAAGACAGGGGGGGTGGACTGAAGCTTTCTTT
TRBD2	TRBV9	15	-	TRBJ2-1	CASTGREGRYNEQFF	TGTGCCAGCACCGGTCGGGAGGGCCGCTACAATGAGCAGTTCTTC
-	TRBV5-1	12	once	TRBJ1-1	CASRQMNTEAFF	TGCGCCAGCAGACAGATGAACACTGAAGCTTTCTTT
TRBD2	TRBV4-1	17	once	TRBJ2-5	CASSQDPYPGLAETQYF	TGCGCCAGCAGCCAAGACCCATATCCGGGACTAGCGGAGACCCAGTACTTC
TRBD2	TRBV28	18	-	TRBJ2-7	CASSSSGLAGTKSYEQYF	TGTGCCAGCAGTTCCTCGGGACTAGCGGGAACGAAGAGTTACGAGCAGTACTTC
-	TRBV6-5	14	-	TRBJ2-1	CASRRDTAQNEQFF	TGTGCCAGCAGACGTGACACGGCCCAGAATGAGCAGTTCTTC
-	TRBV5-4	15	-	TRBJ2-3	CASSLGLSSTDTQYF	TGTGCCAGCAGCTTGGGTTTGTCTAGCACAGATACGCAGTATTTT
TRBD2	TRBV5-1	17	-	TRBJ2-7	CASSLVPSGSGTYEQYF	TGCGCCAGCAGCTTGGTTCCTAGCGGGAGCGGAACCTACGAGCAGTACTTC
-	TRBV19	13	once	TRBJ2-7	CASSSLGPTEQYF	TGTGCCAGTAGTAGTTTGGGCCCTACGGAGCAGTACTTC
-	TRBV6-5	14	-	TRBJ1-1	CASSNRDTLREAFF	TGTGCCAGCAGTAACAGGGACACCCTGAGGGAAGCTTTCTTT
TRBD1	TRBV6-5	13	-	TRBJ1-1	CASSLTGDTEAFF	TGTGCCAGCAGCCTGACAGGGGACACTGAAGCTTTCTTT
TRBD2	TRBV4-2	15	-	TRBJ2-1	CASSQDMAGVNEQFF	TGTGCCAGCAGCCAAGATATGGCGGGAGTCAATGAGCAGTTCTTC
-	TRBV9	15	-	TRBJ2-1	CASSVAPGSYNEQFF	TGTGCCAGCAGCGTAGCCCCGGGATCCTACAATGAGCAGTTCTTC
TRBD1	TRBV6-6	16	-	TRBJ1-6	CASSYPGTGQNSPLHF	TGTGCCAGCAGTTACCCGGGGACAGGGCAGAATTCACCCCTCCACTTT